This TCR beta chain came from a study of blood T cell repertoires in COVID-19. Study overall: Sources were T cells, B-cell-depleted T cells, or PBMCs; the material itself was cDNA or gDNA.

Here immunoSEQ multiplex PCR was the method, and the copy in TCRdb shows in-frame clones only, minus some. The table shows around 300,000 clones, with around 85% occurring only once. Cohort allocation depended upon clinical history that participants reported. Two negative PCRs, clearance, or symptom resolution were required of recovered Cohort 3 donors. This CDR3 spans 16 amino acids. V dropped 5 bases and J dropped 7 bases, with 22 bases sitting between them. CDR1 is SGHRS, CDR2 YFSETQ, per germline. The specimen was PBMCs or T cells enriched from blood (not recorded which). This rearrangement joins TRBV5-1 to TRBJ2-1, with a weak D call TRBD2 (5 bases). This receptor was taken from a woman in her 50s who had recovered from COVID-19. CDR3 DNA sequence: TGCGCCAGCAGGGTAGAAATTCGCGACGGGATGAATGAGCAGTTCTTC. It is translated as CASRVEIRDGMNEQFF. Drawing the rest from reference TRBV5-1 and TRBJ2-1, the complete variable domain is KAGVTQTPRYLIKTRGQQVTLSCSPISGHRSVSWYQQTPGQGLQFLFEYFSETQRNKGNFPGRFSGRQFSNSRSEMNVSTLELGDSALYLCASRVEIRDGMNEQFFGPGTRLTVL.